Below are 20 T cell receptor beta chains sequenced from a single sample in a study of T cell responses to AZD1222 COVID-19 vaccine. Profiled with immunoSEQ multiplex PCR; TCRdb holds only in-frame clones, not every one. Among roughly 100,000 clones listed, 82% were seen once. The material sequenced was peripheral blood, taken on day 0 of AZD1222 vaccination. Receptors were obtained from an adult in good health.

With regard to this clone: The same CDR3 can be traced to other DNA sequences in this sample. The chain links TRBV18 to TRBJ1-4; D is unclear. The CDR3 extends over 13 amino acids. Between the trimmed V and J ends, which lost 2 bases and 3 bases, there was a span of 4 bases. Germline values: CDR1 KGHSH, CDR2 LQKENI. CDR3 in DNA: TGTGCCAGCTCACCAGCCCCTAATGAAAAACTGTTTTTT. It specifies CASSPAPNEKLFF.

The chain joins TRBV3-1 (or the pseudogene TRBV3-2) to TRBJ2-5, with 11 bases lining up with TRBD2. CDR3 length: 13 residues. The J segment lost 14 bases and the V segment lost 5 bases, leaving 10 bases of the junction unmatched. The germline gives CDR1 LGHDT, CDR2 YNNKEL (reference sequence). This CDR3 is CASSSVAGGLIYF. In DNA form, the CDR3 reads TGTGCCAGCAGCTCGGTAGCGGGGGGGCTTATTTACTTC.

The rearrangement joins TRBV4-1 to TRBJ2-1, with D possibly being TRBD2 (6 bases). Per germline, CDR1 MGHRA and CDR2 YSYEKL. V lost 5 bases, J lost 6 bases, and 14 bases lay in between. The CDR3 is 14 amino acids. CDR3 DNA: TGCGCCAGCAGCGGTCAACTAGCCACCAATGAGCAGTTCTTC. This encodes CASSGQLATNEQFF.

The rearrangement uses TRBV27 and TRBJ1-2; unclear D gene. V was trimmed by 5 bases and J by 1 base, leaving 14 bases between them. The CDR3 runs 15 residues. From germline, CDR1 is MNHEY and CDR2 SMNVEV (reference sequence). The CDR3 sequence is CASSPLDSNNYGYTF. Written as DNA, the CDR3 is TGTGCCAGCAGTCCACTCGACTCAAATAACTATGGCTACACCTTC.

The rearrangement links TRBV7-2 to TRBJ1-5; possible D gene TRBD1, 6 bases. In germline, CDR1 is SGHTA, CDR2 FQGNSA. The V and J ends lost 1 base and 0 bases respectively, with 13 bases between them. The CDR3 length is 17 residues. The CDR3 coding sequence is TGTGCCAGCAGCTTAGGTTCCAGGGGAGTTAGCAATCAGCCCCAGCATTTT. This codes for CASSLGSRGVSNQPQHF.

The chain couples TRBV19 to TRBJ1-2; D is unresolved. This CDR3 region has 11 residues. Germline V gene sequence: CDR1 LNHDA, CDR2 SQIVND (reference sequence). Trimming left V 5 bases short and J 4 bases short, with 5 bases between. The CDR3 loop is CASSALYGYTF. CDR3 bases: TGTGCCAGTAGTGCGCTCTATGGCTACACCTTC.

The chain recombines TRBV30 with TRBJ1-2, with D perhaps TRBD1 (6 bases). The V gene lost 3 bases and the J gene lost 2 bases, with 7 bases spanning the gap. CDR3 length equals 12 residues. In germline, CDR1 is GTSNPN, CDR2 SVGIG (reference sequence). CDR3 protein: CAWRGGNYGYTF. The CDR3 DNA follows: TGTGCCTGGAGAGGGGGAAACTATGGCTACACCTTC.

This chain uses TRBV18 with TRBJ1-6, with a possible D match to TRBD1 (6 bases). Trimming removed 8 bases at V and 0 bases at J, with 11 bases between. Germline V gives CDR1 KGHSH, CDR2 LQKENI. This CDR3 has 15 residues. The CDR3 sequence is CASRTVSSYNSPLHF. The CDR3 DNA follows: TGTGCCAGCAGGACAGTGTCCTCCTATAATTCACCCCTCCACTTT. Using reference TRBV18 and TRBJ1-6 for the parts outside the CDR3, the full variable domain is NAGVMQNPRHLVRRRGQEARLRCSPMKGHSHVYWYRQLPEEGLKFMVYLQKENIIDESGMPKERFSAEFPKEGPSILRIQQVVRGDSAAYFCASRTVSSYNSPLHFGNGTRLTVT.

This chain links TRBV3-1 (or the pseudogene TRBV3-2) with TRBJ2-2; maybe TRBD2 (6 bases). Between the trimmed V and J ends, which lost 3 bases and 5 bases, there was a span of 13 bases. This CDR3 region has 15 residues. Germline V CDR1 and CDR2: LGHDT, YNNKEL (reference sequence). The DNA of the CDR3 is TGTGCCAGCAGCCATGGTTGGAGGGGAACCGGGGAGCTGTTTTTT. Protein sequence: CASSHGWRGTGELFF.

In DNA form, the CDR3 reads TGTGCCAGCACCCACCGCCCCCAGGGGGCAAAATACTATGGCTACACCTTC. Residues: CASTHRPQGAKYYGYTF. The rearrangement uses TRBV7-9 and TRBJ1-2; 8 nucleotides agree with TRBD1. Germline CDR1 reads SEHNR; CDR2 reads FQNEAQ (reference sequence). CDR3 length equals 17 residues. The J segment lost 3 bases and the V segment lost 7 bases, leaving 16 bases of the junction unmatched. Drawing the rest from reference TRBV7-9 and TRBJ1-2, the complete variable domain is DTGVSQNPRHKITKRGQNVTFRCDPISEHNRLYWYRQTLGQGPEFLTYFQNEAQLEKSRLLSDRFSAERPKGSFSTLEIQRTEQGDSAMYLCASTHRPQGAKYYGYTFGSGTRLTVV.

The chain carries TRBV11-2 and TRBJ2-7; D is undetermined. Germline V lookup: CDR1 SGHAT, CDR2 FQNNGV. The CDR3 is 13 amino acids. The V end lost 1 base, the J end lost 6 bases, and 10 bases lay between the germline ends. The CDR3 protein is CASSLGRFGEQYF. In nucleotides, the CDR3 is TGTGCCAGCAGCTTAGGTCGGTTCGGCGAGCAGTACTTC.

The gene calls are TRBV2 and TRBJ1-2, with D unclear. The V and J ends lost 6 bases and 5 bases respectively, with 16 bases between them. This CDR3 region has 14 residues. The germline CDR1 and CDR2 sequences are SNHLY and FYNNEI. The CDR3 nucleotides read TGTGCCAGCAGGGGGAGGGTCAGTTCGTATGGCTACACCTTC. Translating it yields CASRGRVSSYGYTF.

This clone was counted a single time. The V gene is TRBV14, the J gene TRBJ2-3; a weak D match, TRBD1 (5 bases). The CDR3 has 14 residues. Per germline, CDR1 SGHDN and CDR2 FVKESK. The V and J ends lost 4 bases and 0 bases respectively, with 8 bases between them. The CDR3 reads CASSLDRSTDTQYF. The CDR3 bases are TGTGCCAGCAGCCTCGACAGAAGCACAGATACGCAGTATTTT.

The V and J genes are TRBV18 and TRBJ1-4; perhaps TRBD1 as D (6 bases). CDR1 and CDR2 (germline): KGHSH, LQKENI. The CDR3 is 15 amino acids. The germline V and J ends were trimmed by 3 bases and 5 bases, with 13 bases remaining between them. The DNA of the CDR3 is TGTGCCAGCTCACCTAACAGGGCTGGGAATGAAAAACTGTTTTTT. Protein product: CASSPNRAGNEKLFF.

The V and J genes are TRBV5-1 and TRBJ2-5; D is unclear. CDR3 size: 9 residues. In germline, CDR1 is SGHRS, CDR2 YFSETQ. The V gene lost 7 bases and the J gene lost 6 bases, with 4 bases spanning the gap. CDR3 loop: CASPKTQYF. The DNA of the CDR3 is TGCGCCAGCCCGAAGACCCAGTACTTC.

The chain employs TRBV9 and TRBJ1-2; 10 nucleotides match TRBD1. J lost 7 bases, V lost 2 bases, and 8 bases had no gene match. Germline V gene data show CDR1 as SGDLS and CDR2 as YYNGEE. The CDR3 is 15 residues long. The CDR3 region is CASSVAGQGFSGYTF. The CDR3 nucleotides are TGTGCCAGCAGCGTGGCGGGACAGGGGTTTAGTGGCTACACCTTC. The full variable domain, its missing parts supplied by reference TRBV9 and TRBJ1-2, is DSGVTQTPKHLITATGQRVTLRCSPRSGDLSVYWYQQSLDQGLQFLIQYYNGEERAKGNILERFSAQQFPDLHSELNLSSLELGDSALYFCASSVAGQGFSGYTFGSGTRLTVV.

The chain has TRBV6-2 or TRBV6-3 and TRBJ1-5; D gene uncertain. Trimming shortened V by 5 bases and J by 1 base, and 15 bases separated the two germline ends. CDR3 length: 16 amino acids. The germline V gene has CDR1 MNHEY and CDR2 SVGEGT. This CDR3 is CASSDTVPSSNQPQHF. The CDR3 DNA is TGTGCCAGCAGTGACACGGTCCCTAGCAGCAATCAGCCCCAGCATTTT.

The chain recombines TRBV5-1 with TRBJ1-2, with a possible D match to TRBD1 (6 bases). With 0 bases removed from V and 1 base from J, the gap between germline ends came to 19 bases. The CDR3 is 18 residues long. Germline V CDR1 and CDR2: SGHRS, YFSETQ. CDR3 protein: CASSLAETPGALNYGYTF. The CDR3 DNA sequence: TGCGCCAGCAGCTTGGCCGAGACCCCGGGGGCTCTTAACTATGGCTACACCTTC.

The V gene is TRBV5-1, the J gene TRBJ2-7; no definite D call. Trimming pared 0 bases from V and 1 base from J, leaving 8 bases between. CDR1 is SGHRS and CDR2 is YFSETQ in the germline V gene. The CDR3 spans 14 residues. The CDR3, as DNA: TGCGCCAGCAGCTTGGCTCTGGGGTCCTACGAGCAGTACTTC. Encoded protein: CASSLALGSYEQYF.

The rearrangement uses TRBV2 and TRBJ1-6, with D maybe TRBD1 (5 bases). Trimming stripped 6 bases from V and 9 bases from J, with 18 bases between. The CDR3 consists of 15 residues. Germline loops: CDR1 SNHLY, CDR2 FYNNEI. CDR3 protein: CASRNPGTLGSPLHF. The CDR3 bases are TGTGCCAGCAGGAACCCCGGGACGCTTGGTTCACCCCTCCACTTT.